A single sample is the source of the 26 T cell receptor beta chains below, sequenced in a study of CD8 T cells in ankylosing spondylitis. One entry per CDR3 protein, called by TCRdb with MiXCR from the 5' RACE reads. Here the sample spans a few hundred thousand distinct CDR3 sequences, around 21% being singletons. Source material: blood, either unsorted or a sorted T cell fraction (not recorded which). Receptor source: a female donor with ankylosing spondylitis or in good health (not recorded which).

The V call is TRBV12-3 or TRBV12-4, the J call TRBJ2-1; 8 bases align to TRBD2. The J segment lost 10 bases and the V segment lost 6 bases, leaving 5 bases of the junction unmatched. The CDR3 totals 12 residues. The CDR3 region has the DNA TGTGCCAGCAGCTATACTAGCGGCGAGCAGTTCTTC. Residues: CASSYTSGEQFF.

This clonotype was seen only a few times. The rearrangement links TRBV10-3 to TRBJ1-6; 7 nucleotides match TRBD1. Per the germline V gene, CDR1 is ENHRY and CDR2 is SYGVKD. V was pared by 6 bases and J by 6 bases, with 8 bases of the junction left unmatched. The CDR3 sequence is 15 residues long. The CDR3 DNA reads TGTGCCATCAGCCCAGACAGGGCGCCTAATTCACCCCTCCACTTT. This gives the protein CAISPDRAPNSPLHF.

This chain uses TRBV5-1 with TRBJ2-3; the match to TRBD1 covers 7 bases. Germline CDR1 is SGHRS and CDR2 is YFSETQ. The CDR3 loop spans 13 amino acids. V was clipped by 4 bases and J by 8 bases; unmatched bases: 7. This CDR3 reads CASSTRTGGTQYF. In nucleotides, the CDR3 is TGCGCCAGCAGCACCAGGACAGGCGGTACGCAGTATTTT.

This clonotype was observed a handful of times. The chain has TRBV7-9 and TRBJ2-7; possibly TRBD1 or TRBD2 for D (6 bases each). From germline, CDR1 is SEHNR and CDR2 FQNEAQ (reference sequence). This CDR3 has 15 amino acids. V shed 3 bases and J shed 7 bases, with 19 bases lying between them. Here the CDR3 reads CASSFIDRREVEQYF. The CDR3 nucleotides read TGTGCCAGCAGCTTCATCGACAGGAGGGAAGTGGAGCAGTACTTC.

This clonotype was recorded many times. This sequence joins TRBV12-3 or TRBV12-4 and TRBJ2-7; D is ambiguous. CDR3 size: 14 residues. The V gene lost 3 bases and the J gene lost 3 bases, with 12 bases spanning the gap. CDR3 protein: CASSFDRVNYEQYF. DNA for the CDR3: TGTGCCAGCAGTTTTGACCGAGTTAACTACGAGCAGTACTTC.

The V gene is TRBV7-3, the J gene TRBJ2-1; TRBD2 agrees at 9 bases. Losses at the gene ends were 2 bases for V and 7 bases for J; bases not matched to a gene: 6. Germline-derived CDR1 and CDR2 are SGHTA and FQGTGA. This CDR3 contains 15 residues. The DNA of the CDR3 is TGTGCCAGCAGCTTAGCGGGAGGGCCAGGGAATGAGCAGTTCTTC. Translating gives CASSLAGGPGNEQFF.

The chain combines TRBV27 with TRBJ2-1, with 8 bases aligning to TRBD2. The CDR3 totals 15 residues. V gave up 5 bases and J gave up 2 bases; unmatched junction bases: 5. Germline CDR1 is MNHEY and CDR2 is SMNVEV (reference sequence). The CDR3 here is CASSPVSGTYNEQFF. CDR3 sequence (DNA): TGTGCCAGCAGTCCCGTTAGCGGGACCTACAATGAGCAGTTCTTC.

The chain links TRBV5-1 to TRBJ2-1; tentatively, D is TRBD2 (6 bases). Germline V gives CDR1 SGHRS, CDR2 YFSETQ. V shed 3 bases and J shed 5 bases, with 9 bases lying between them. CDR3 length: 13 amino acids. This CDR3 is CASSSLADNEQFF. Here the CDR3 DNA reads TGCGCCAGCAGCTCATTAGCGGACAATGAGCAGTTCTTC.

The J gene is TRBJ2-7, the V gene TRBV6-1; D might be TRBD2 (6 bases). The CDR3 is made up of 15 amino acids. Germline loops: CDR1 MNHNS, CDR2 SASEGT. V gave up 6 bases and J gave up 0 bases, with 15 bases separating them. CDR3 DNA sequence: TGTGCCAGCAGGCTGGGACGGGGGAGCTCCTACGAGCAGTACTTC. It is translated as CASRLGRGSSYEQYF.

This clonotype has just a few counts. V and J are TRBV7-8 and TRBJ1-2, with D maybe TRBD1 (5 bases). V was shortened by 5 bases and J by 5 bases, with 12 bases between the two germline ends. The CDR3 extends over 13 amino acids. Germline V gene lookup returns CDR1 SGHVS and CDR2 FQNEAQ. This CDR3 reads CASSPGTYYGYTF. The CDR3 DNA reads as TGTGCCAGCAGCCCAGGGACGTATTATGGCTACACCTTC.

V is TRBV30 and J is TRBJ2-1; no reliable D call. CDR3 length equals 11 residues. V was clipped by 5 bases and J by 8 bases, with 10 bases between them. Germline V gene sequence: CDR1 GTSNPN, CDR2 SVGIG (reference sequence). The CDR3 DNA reads TGTGCCTGGGGCCGTGCAGATGAGCAGTTCTTC. Its protein product is CAWGRADEQFF.

This chain links TRBV10-3 with TRBJ2-7; TRBD1 aligns across 10 bases. The germline gives CDR1 ENHRY, CDR2 SYGVKD. V lost 4 bases, J lost 2 bases, and 5 bases stayed unmatched. The CDR3 loop spans 15 amino acids. The CDR3 sequence: CAISATGQGTYEQYF. The CDR3 DNA is TGTGCCATCAGTGCGACGGGACAGGGGACCTACGAGCAGTACTTC.

The CDR3 sequence: CASSSSNRVDTQYF. The CDR3 DNA is TGTGCCAGCAGTTCCTCAAACAGGGTGGATACGCAGTATTTT. The V call is TRBV6-2 or TRBV6-3, the J call TRBJ2-3; D might be TRBD1 (6 bases). Trimming stripped 4 bases from V and 6 bases from J, with 14 bases between. CDR3 length: 14 residues. The germline V gene encodes CDR1 MNHEY and CDR2 SVGEGT.

The rearrangement links TRBV11-2 to TRBJ2-5, with D maybe TRBD1 (6 bases). This CDR3 has 17 amino acids. The germline CDR1 and CDR2 sequences are SGHAT and FQNNGV. V was clipped by 5 bases and J by 1 base, with 20 bases between them. CDR3 amino acids: CASSHTIGGRGQETQYF. In DNA, the CDR3 is TGTGCCAGCAGCCACACCATCGGAGGCAGGGGCCAAGAGACCCAGTACTTC.

This chain links TRBV11-2 with TRBJ1-2; D ambiguous. V was shortened by 5 bases and J by 2 bases, with 9 bases between the two germline ends. Germline assignment: CDR1 SGHAT and CDR2 FQNNGV. The CDR3 spans 13 residues. CDR3 DNA: TGTGCCAGCAGCGCCACACCCAACTATGGCTACACCTTC. Its translation: CASSATPNYGYTF.

This chain joins TRBV20-1 and TRBJ2-7; TRBD1 matches 7 bases. The CDR3 covers 14 residues. Per the germline V gene, CDR1 is DFQATT and CDR2 is SNEGSKA (reference sequence). J lost 5 bases, V lost 5 bases, and 12 bases had no gene match. For the CDR3, the DNA is TGCAGTGCTCGAACAGAGGGGGCTGGGCACGAGCAGTACTTC. Protein: CSARTEGAGHEQYF.

This clonotype has just a few counts. This chain joins TRBV28 and TRBJ1-5; the match to TRBD1 covers 8 bases. V dropped 6 bases and J dropped 6; count of bases not matched to a gene: 10. The germline gives CDR1 MDHEN, CDR2 SYDVKM. This CDR3 has 15 amino acids. CDR3 amino acids: CASRETGAGGQPQHF. In DNA form, the CDR3 reads TGTGCCAGCAGAGAGACAGGGGCGGGAGGTCAGCCCCAGCATTTT.

In its sample, this clonotype was seen many times. This chain links TRBV15 with TRBJ2-7, with D maybe TRBD2 (6 bases). The CDR3 runs to 15 residues. V dropped 0 bases and J dropped 6 bases, with 15 bases sitting between them. Germline CDR1 is LNHNV and CDR2 is YYDKDF (reference sequence). CDR3 DNA: TGTGCCACCAGCAGAGATCTGGCGGGACGAGGCGAGCAGTACTTC. Translating it yields CATSRDLAGRGEQYF.

This clonotype was observed a few times. The V call is TRBV6-1, the J call TRBJ2-3; possibly TRBD2 for D (5 bases). The CDR3 consists of 13 residues. Germline CDR1 is MNHNS and CDR2 is SASEGT. V was clipped by 6 bases and J by 6 bases, with 13 bases between them. The CDR3 reads CASRGGLVDTQYF. The CDR3 DNA sequence: TGTGCCAGCAGGGGCGGGCTCGTCGATACGCAGTATTTT.

CDR3 in DNA: TGTGCCAGCAGCTTGAGTACGAATCCGGGGGTAGGAAAACTGTTTTTT. Its protein is CASSLSTNPGVGKLFF. V and J are TRBV5-8 and TRBJ1-4; D perhaps matches TRBD1 (5 bases). The CDR3 consists of 16 residues. Germline CDR1 and CDR2: SGHTS and YDEGEE. V shed 1 base and J shed 10 bases, with 20 bases lying between them.

A few counts support this clonotype. The rearrangement joins TRBV6-1 to TRBJ2-3, with 8 bases lining up with TRBD2. After removal of 2 bases from V and 0 bases from J, the junction contained 10 bases not matched to a gene. This CDR3 has 18 amino acids. Looked up from germline, CDR1 is MNHNS and CDR2 is SASEGT. The CDR3: CASSEPRRSSGSTDTQYF. The CDR3 nucleotides are TGTGCCAGCAGTGAACCGCGCAGGTCTAGCGGGAGCACAGATACGCAGTATTTT.

This chain connects TRBV7-8 to TRBJ2-7; no definite D call. The germline V and J ends were trimmed by 3 bases and 3 bases, with 12 bases remaining between them. Germline loops: CDR1 SGHVS, CDR2 FQNEAQ. The CDR3 covers 14 residues. The CDR3 loop is CASSLGIRVYEQYF. In DNA form, the CDR3 reads TGTGCCAGCAGCTTGGGAATAAGGGTCTACGAGCAGTACTTC.

This sequence joins TRBV3-1 and TRBJ2-5; 7 bases map to TRBD2. CDR1 is LGHDT, CDR2 YNNKEL, per germline (reference sequence). J was trimmed by 6 bases and V by 6 bases; bases with no gene match: 7. This CDR3 comprises 13 residues. The CDR3 here is CASRGRTSKTQYF. The CDR3 coding sequence is TGTGCCAGCAGGGGCAGGACTAGTAAGACCCAGTACTTC.

The V and J genes are TRBV18 and TRBJ2-4, with TRBD2 matching 14 bases. Germline CDR1 KGHSH, CDR2 LQKENI. CDR3 length equals 19 residues. The trim removed 2 bases at V and 1 base at J, leaving 7 bases unmatched. Here the CDR3 DNA reads TGTGCCAGCTCACCAGGACTAGCGGGAGGCGGACGGGCCAAAAACATTCAGTACTTC. It is translated as CASSPGLAGGGRAKNIQYF.

The chain combines TRBV6-1 with TRBJ2-1; TRBD2 might be the D (6 bases). Trimming took 5 bases from V and 0 from J, leaving 14 bases between them. This CDR3 region has 16 residues. CDR1 is MNHNS and CDR2 is SASEGT in the germline V gene. The CDR3 DNA reads TGTGCCAGCAGTCGCACTAGCTCGAGCTCCTACAATGAGCAGTTCTTC. It translates to CASSRTSSSSYNEQFF.

This clonotype was observed many times. V usage is TRBV7-2 and J usage is TRBJ2-7, with TRBD2 matching over 9 bases. The germline gives CDR1 SGHTA, CDR2 FQGNSA. V lost 1 base, J lost 2 bases, and 3 bases stayed unmatched. The CDR3 spans 15 residues. DNA for the CDR3: TGTGCCAGCAGCTTAGGGCTAGCGGGAACCTACGAGCAGTACTTC. Its protein is CASSLGLAGTYEQYF.